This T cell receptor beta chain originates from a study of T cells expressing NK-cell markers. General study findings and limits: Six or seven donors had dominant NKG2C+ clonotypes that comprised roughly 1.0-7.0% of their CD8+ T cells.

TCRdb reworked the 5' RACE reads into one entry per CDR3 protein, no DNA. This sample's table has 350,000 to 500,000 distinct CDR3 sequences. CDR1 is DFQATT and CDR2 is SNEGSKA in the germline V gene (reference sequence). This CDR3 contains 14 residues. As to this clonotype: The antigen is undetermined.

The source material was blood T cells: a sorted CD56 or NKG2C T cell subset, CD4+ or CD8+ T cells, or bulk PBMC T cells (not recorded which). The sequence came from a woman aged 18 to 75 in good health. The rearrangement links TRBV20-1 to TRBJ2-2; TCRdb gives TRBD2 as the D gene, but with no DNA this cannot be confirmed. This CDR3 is CSARLAGDVGELFF.